The T cell receptor (beta chain) described here comes from a study of early T cells in non-severe SARS-CoV-2 infection. At the level of the study: Chains from this unsorted whole-blood bulk RNA could not be paired.

Trimming left V 2 bases short and J 7 bases short, with 9 bases between. The CDR3 has 12 amino acids. The germline gives CDR1 SGHVS, CDR2 FNYEAQ. Study-wide findings and caveats: VDJdb-based annotation leaned toward anti-spike CD8 responses and missed private and CD4 specificities.

Attachment of unique molecular identifiers to individual cDNA molecules was performed. TCRdb processed the 5' RACE reads anew with MiXCR; each CDR3 protein has one entry. The table records around 34,000 distinct CDR3 sequences, approximately 4.6% of them present only once. This clonotype was counted ten times or more. Its cognate antigen is unknown. The source material was whole blood. This sequence originates from an adult who was a healthcare worker with PCR-confirmed SARS-CoV-2 infection or an uninfected control (not recorded which). The chain joins TRBV7-6 to TRBJ2-7; D call uncertain. The CDR3 DNA sequence: TGTGCCAGCAGCTTACCCTTCCGGGAGCAGTACTTC. Translation gives CASSLPFREQYF.